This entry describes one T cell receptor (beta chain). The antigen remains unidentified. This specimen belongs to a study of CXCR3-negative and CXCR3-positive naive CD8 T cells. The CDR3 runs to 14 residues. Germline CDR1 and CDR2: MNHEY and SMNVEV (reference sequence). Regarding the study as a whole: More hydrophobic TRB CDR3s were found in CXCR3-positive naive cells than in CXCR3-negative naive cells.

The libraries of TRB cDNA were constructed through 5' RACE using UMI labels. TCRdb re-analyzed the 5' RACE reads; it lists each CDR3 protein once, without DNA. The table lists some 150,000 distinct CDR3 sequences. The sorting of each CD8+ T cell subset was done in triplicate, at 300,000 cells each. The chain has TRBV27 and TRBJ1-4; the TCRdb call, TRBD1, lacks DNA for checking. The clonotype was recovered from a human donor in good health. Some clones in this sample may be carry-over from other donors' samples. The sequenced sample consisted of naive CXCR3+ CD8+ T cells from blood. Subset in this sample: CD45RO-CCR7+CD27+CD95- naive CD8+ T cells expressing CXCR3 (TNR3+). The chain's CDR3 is CASSLGLAQGKLFF.